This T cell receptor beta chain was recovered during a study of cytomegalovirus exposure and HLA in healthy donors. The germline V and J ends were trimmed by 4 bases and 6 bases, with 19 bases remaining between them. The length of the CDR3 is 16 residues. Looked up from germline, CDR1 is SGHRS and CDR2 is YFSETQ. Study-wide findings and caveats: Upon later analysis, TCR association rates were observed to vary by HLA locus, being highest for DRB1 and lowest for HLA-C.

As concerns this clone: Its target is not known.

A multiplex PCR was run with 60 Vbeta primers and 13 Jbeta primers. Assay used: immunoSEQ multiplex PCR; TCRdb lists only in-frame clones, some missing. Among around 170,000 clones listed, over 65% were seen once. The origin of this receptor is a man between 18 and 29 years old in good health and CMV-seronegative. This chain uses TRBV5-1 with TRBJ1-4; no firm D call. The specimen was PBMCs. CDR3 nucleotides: TGCGCCAGCAGCCTTACCGTGACGGGTGAAGATGAAAAACTGTTTTTT. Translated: CASSLTVTGEDEKLFF.